A single sample is the source of the 27 T cell receptor beta chains below, sequenced in a study of immune evolution from preneoplasia to lung adenocarcinoma (dated by TCRdb to the early 2020s). Library preparation employed the immunoSEQ multiplex PCR assay. Held by TCRdb, this immuneACCESS table contains in-frame sequences only and omits some clones. Under half of the omission traces to an unresolved V gene where checked; the cause of the rest is unknown. Counted in this sample were approximately 8,600 clones; around 86% of them appeared once. Together, the top ten hold 6.5% to 9.5% of the sample. The sample comprised FFPE minimally invasive lung adenocarcinoma tissue. Per the publication, the cell subset or site label means: micro-invasive lung adenocarcinoma (MIA). The receptors come from an older donor with lung adenocarcinoma.

This chain joins TRBV30 and TRBJ1-6; no reliable D call. Between the trimmed V and J ends, which lost 3 bases and 6 bases, there was a span of 18 bases. This CDR3 has 16 amino acids. CDR1 and CDR2 (germline): GTSNPN, SVGIG (reference sequence). The CDR3, as DNA: TGTGCCTGGAGGTCGCCCCGGGGAGGGATTAATTCACCCCTCCACTTT. It yields the protein CAWRSPRGGINSPLHF.

This clone was detected only a few times. This chain connects TRBV9 to TRBJ2-2; D gene unclear. V gave up 3 bases and J gave up 3 bases, with 9 bases separating them. The V gene's germline CDR1 is SGDLS and CDR2 YYNGEE. This CDR3 spans 14 amino acids. The CDR3 reads CASSAELDTGELFF. CDR3 in DNA: TGTGCCAGCAGCGCAGAGCTGGACACCGGGGAGCTGTTTTTT.

The chain employs TRBV30 and TRBJ2-7, with 13 positions matching TRBD2. The V gene end was trimmed by 1 base and the J gene end by 5 bases; junction bases not matched to a gene: 8. The CDR3 runs 16 residues. Germline CDR1 and CDR2: GTSNPN and SVGIG (reference sequence). DNA of the CDR3: TGTGCCTGGAGTGGGGGGACTAGCGGGACAATCGACGAGCAGTACTTC. Its translation: CAWSGGTSGTIDEQYF. The variable domain in full, completed from reference TRBV30 and TRBJ2-7, reads SQTIHQWPATLVQPVGSPLSLECTVEGTSNPNLYWYRQAAGRGLQLLFYSVGIGQISSEVPQNLSASRPQDRQFILSSKKLLLSDSGFYLCAWSGGTSGTIDEQYFGPGTRLTVT.

The chain combines TRBV29-1 with TRBJ2-3; either TRBD1 or TRBD2 may supply D (5 bases each). Trimming took 7 bases from V and 4 from J, leaving 9 bases between them. The CDR3 length is 11 residues. The germline V gene encodes CDR1 SQVTM and CDR2 ANQGSEA. The CDR3 coding sequence is TGCAGCGCGGGGCTCTCAGATACGCAGTATTTT. This gives the protein CSAGLSDTQYF.

This rearrangement joins TRBV4-1 to TRBJ2-7, with 10 bases fitting TRBD2. Germline V gene data show CDR1 as MGHRA and CDR2 as YSYEKL. With 1 base clipped from V and 4 bases from J, the junction kept 7 bases outside the gene matches. The CDR3 is made up of 16 amino acids. CDR3 in DNA: TGCGCCAGCAGCCAAGGTGCTAGCGGGAGATCTTACGAGCAGTACTTC. This sequence encodes CASSQGASGRSYEQYF.

This clone was observed a handful of times. The chain uses TRBV27 and TRBJ2-7; D gene ambiguous. With 4 bases removed from V and 3 bases from J, the gap between germline ends came to 10 bases. The germline V gene has CDR1 MNHEY and CDR2 SMNVEV (reference sequence). This CDR3 has 13 residues. The chain's CDR3 is CASSYVDGYEQYF. The CDR3 DNA follows: TGTGCCAGCAGTTACGTGGACGGCTACGAGCAGTACTTC.

The rearrangement uses TRBV4-1 and TRBJ2-6; D possibly corresponds to TRBD1 (8 bases). From germline, CDR1 is MGHRA and CDR2 YSYEKL. The V end lost 4 bases, the J end lost 1 base, and 17 bases lay between the germline ends. This CDR3 has 18 amino acids. The CDR3 is CASSPPTGGVSGANVLTF. The CDR3 nucleotides read TGCGCCAGCAGCCCCCCCACAGGGGGGGTATCTGGGGCCAACGTCCTGACTTTC.

The chain has TRBV6-1 and TRBJ2-3, with 12 positions matching TRBD1. The ends lost 4 bases at V and 4 bases at J; junction bases unmatched: 3. This CDR3 has 15 amino acids. CDR1 is MNHNS and CDR2 is SASEGT in the germline V gene. CDR3 DNA sequence: TGTGCCAGCAGTGTGGGGACAGGGGGCTCAGATACGCAGTATTTT. Translated: CASSVGTGGSDTQYF.

The V gene is TRBV15, the J gene TRBJ1-4; TRBD1 matches at 9 bases. Germline V gene lookup returns CDR1 LNHNV and CDR2 YYDKDF (reference sequence). The CDR3 extends over 15 amino acids. J lost 8 bases, V lost 3 bases, and 7 bases had no gene match. The CDR3 DNA sequence: TGTGCCACCAGCAGGGCGGGACAGGGAGGAGAAAAACTGTTTTTT. This encodes CATSRAGQGGEKLFF.

The chain combines TRBV11-2 with TRBJ2-7; unclear D gene. The CDR3 is 14 residues long. The V gene's germline CDR1 is SGHAT and CDR2 FQNNGV. V shed 8 bases and J shed 0 bases, with 14 bases lying between them. The CDR3 here is CASARADSSYEQYF. Here the CDR3 DNA reads TGTGCCAGCGCTAGGGCGGATAGCTCCTACGAGCAGTACTTC.

In its sample, this clone was seen a few times. The chain joins TRBV7-2 to TRBJ1-1, with D possibly matching TRBD1 (5 bases). Germline V CDR1 and CDR2: SGHTA, FQGNSA. Trimming took 4 bases from V and 11 from J, leaving 26 bases between them. This CDR3 contains 16 residues. In DNA form, the CDR3 reads TGTGCCAGCAGCTCAGTGGGAGGAGGCCTAGACCGGGGGGCTTTCTTT. Translation: CASSSVGGGLDRGAFF.

The rearrangement links TRBV30 to TRBJ2-6; D uncertain. The germline V and J ends were trimmed by 7 bases and 0 bases, with 7 bases remaining between them. Germline V gene sequence: CDR1 GTSNPN, CDR2 SVGIG (reference sequence). This CDR3 region has 13 residues. The CDR3 DNA follows: TGTGCCTCGGAGTACTCTGGGGCCAACGTCCTGACTTTC. Its translation is CASEYSGANVLTF.

The chain uses TRBV18 and TRBJ2-1; 10 bases are a match to TRBD2. The CDR3 extends over 16 amino acids. Germline lookup yields CDR1 KGHSH and CDR2 LQKENI. Trimming at V came to 1 base and at J to 9 bases, leaving 9 bases not matched to a gene. The CDR3 here is CASSPLEAGGGGEQFF. CDR3 coding DNA: TGTGCCAGCTCACCACTCGAAGCGGGAGGGGGCGGTGAGCAGTTCTTC. The full variable domain, with the rest looked up from reference TRBV18 and TRBJ2-1, is NAGVMQNPRHLVRRRGQEARLRCSPMKGHSHVYWYRQLPEEGLKFMVYLQKENIIDESGMPKERFSAEFPKEGPSILRIQQVVRGDSAAYFCASSPLEAGGGGEQFFGPGTRLTVL.

The V and J genes are TRBV27 and TRBJ2-6, with 8 positions matching TRBD2. Germline trimming cut 5 bases from V and 2 bases from J; bases unmatched to any gene: 14. This CDR3 contains 19 residues. CDR1 is MNHEY, CDR2 SMNVEV, per germline (reference sequence). The CDR3 DNA sequence: TGTGCCAGCAGTAAATACTCCAGCGGGAGTGCGGCTGGGGCCAACGTCCTGACTTTC. Encoded protein: CASSKYSSGSAAGANVLTF.

The gene calls are TRBV7-9 and TRBJ1-1; perhaps TRBD1 as D (5 bases). V was clipped by 5 bases and J by 10 bases, with 20 bases between them. Per germline, CDR1 SEHNR and CDR2 FQNEAQ (reference sequence). The CDR3 contains 14 residues. The CDR3 here is CASSPGTAAGVAFF. CDR3 bases: TGTGCCAGCAGCCCGGGGACGGCCGCTGGGGTAGCTTTCTTT.

The chain joins TRBV6-5 to TRBJ2-5; maybe TRBD2 (5 bases). This CDR3 is built from 14 residues. Trimming cost V 0 bases and J 5 bases, with 10 bases left between them. Germline V gene data show CDR1 as MNHEY and CDR2 as SVGAGI. The CDR3 DNA reads as TGTGCCAGCAGTTACTCGGGAGTTCGGGAGACCCAGTACTTC. Its protein product is CASSYSGVRETQYF.

The chain joins TRBV5-6 to TRBJ2-7, with 9 nucleotides matching TRBD2. CDR1 is SGHDT, CDR2 YYEEEE, per germline. The CDR3 has 13 residues. With 4 bases clipped from V and 6 bases from J, the junction kept 5 bases outside the gene matches. The CDR3 reads CASSPSGIGEQYF. The CDR3 DNA reads TGTGCCAGCAGCCCTAGCGGGATAGGCGAGCAGTACTTC.

Concerning this clone itself: This same CDR3 is encoded by further DNA sequences in the sample. The CDR3 loop reads CASSEADTGELFF. The CDR3 region has the DNA TGTGCCAGCAGTGAAGCCGACACCGGGGAGCTGTTTTTT. The chain has TRBV6-1 and TRBJ2-2; no clear D gene. CDR1 is MNHNS and CDR2 is SASEGT in the germline V gene. The CDR3 length is 13 residues. The V end was cut by 0 bases, the J end by 3 bases, with 2 bases between.

The chain uses TRBV2 and TRBJ2-5; D might be TRBD2 (5 bases). With 4 bases removed from V and 2 bases from J, the gap between germline ends came to 8 bases. Per germline, CDR1 SNHLY and CDR2 FYNNEI. The CDR3 has 13 amino acids. CDR3 residues: CASSGGLQETQYF. The CDR3 nucleotides are TGTGCCAGCAGTGGAGGACTTCAAGAGACCCAGTACTTC.

The chain uses TRBV7-9 and TRBJ2-1; 11 positions agree with TRBD2. Losses at the gene ends were 2 bases for V and 10 bases for J; bases not matched to a gene: 4. Per the germline V gene, CDR1 is SEHNR and CDR2 is FQNEAQ (reference sequence). This CDR3 contains 14 residues. In nucleotides, the CDR3 is TGTGCCAGCAGCTTAATAGCGGGAGGGGGAGAGCAGTTCTTC. The encoded protein is CASSLIAGGGEQFF. Together with reference TRBV7-9 and TRBJ2-1, the CDR3 gives the full variable domain: DTGVSQNPRHKITKRGQNVTFRCDPISEHNRLYWYRQTLGQGPEFLTYFQNEAQLEKSRLLSDRFSAERPKGSFSTLEIQRTEQGDSAMYLCASSLIAGGGEQFFGPGTRLTVL.

This clone occurred a few times. The rearrangement uses TRBV11-2 and TRBJ2-7, with D perhaps matching TRBD1 (6 bases). V dropped 5 bases and J dropped 2 bases, with 19 bases sitting between them. The germline V gene has CDR1 SGHAT and CDR2 FQNNGV. The CDR3 has 16 residues. This CDR3 is CASSDTGNSLTYEQYF. The CDR3 DNA reads TGTGCCAGCAGCGATACAGGGAATAGCCTGACCTACGAGCAGTACTTC.

J is TRBJ1-2 and V is TRBV5-4, with a weak D call TRBD1 (5 bases). The CDR3 covers 15 residues. Germline CDR1 is SGHNT and CDR2 is YYREEE (reference sequence). Trimming left V 4 bases short and J 4 bases short, with 17 bases between. The DNA of the CDR3 is TGTGCCAGCAGCCCCGGAGGGGTCGGAGGCTATGGCTACACCTTC. It specifies CASSPGGVGGYGYTF.

The DNA of the CDR3 is TGTGCCAGCAGCGTAGGGGACTCGAACACCGGGGAGCTGTTTTTT. It encodes CASSVGDSNTGELFF. V is TRBV9 and J is TRBJ2-2; tentative D call: TRBD2 (6 bases). Trimming cost V 0 bases and J 0 bases, with 6 bases left between them. This CDR3 has 15 residues. Germline-derived CDR1 and CDR2 are SGDLS and YYNGEE.

In this sample, this clone turned up a few times. The CDR3 coding sequence is TGCGCCAGCAGCTCGGTCCGGTTGAACACTGAAGCTTTCTTT. Translation gives CASSSVRLNTEAFF. The chain is built from TRBV5-1 and TRBJ1-1; D gene uncertain. This CDR3 comprises 14 residues. Trimming removed 3 bases from V and 0 bases from J, with 9 bases in between. Germline CDR1 reads SGHRS; CDR2 reads YFSETQ. The full variable domain, with the rest looked up from reference TRBV5-1 and TRBJ1-1, is KAGVTQTPRYLIKTRGQQVTLSCSPISGHRSVSWYQQTPGQGLQFLFEYFSETQRNKGNFPGRFSGRQFSNSRSEMNVSTLELGDSALYLCASSSVRLNTEAFFGQGTRLTVV.

V and J are TRBV5-1 and TRBJ1-4; perhaps TRBD1 as D (5 bases). The V end was cut by 0 bases, the J end by 4 bases, with 10 bases between. CDR1 SGHRS and CDR2 YFSETQ come from the germline V gene. The CDR3 is 15 amino acids. As DNA, the CDR3 is TGCGCCAGCAGCTTGGCCAGGGCGGGTAATGAAAAACTGTTTTTT. As protein: CASSLARAGNEKLFF.

A few counts support this clone. This chain's CDR3 is CASSLVASGLNEQFF. The CDR3 region has the DNA TGTGCCAGCAGCTTAGTGGCTAGCGGCCTCAATGAGCAGTTCTTC. The V gene is TRBV11-2, the J gene TRBJ2-1; 7 bases are shared with TRBD2. The length of the CDR3 is 15 residues. Germline V gene sequence: CDR1 SGHAT, CDR2 FQNNGV. The trim removed 1 base at V and 6 bases at J, leaving 6 bases unmatched.

This chain connects TRBV28 to TRBJ2-1; D remains ambiguous. CDR1 is MDHEN and CDR2 is SYDVKM in the germline V gene. The V and J ends lost 6 bases and 12 bases respectively, with 6 bases between them. The CDR3 contains 9 residues. CDR3 residues: CASRARQFF. Here the CDR3 DNA reads TGTGCCAGCAGGGCCCGGCAGTTCTTC.